The 16 T cell receptor beta chains below all came from one sample that was sequenced in a study of shared clonotypes between healthy human individuals (TCRdb year 2020). Receptor libraries were prepared by the immunoSEQ multiplex PCR assay. What TCRdb holds here is the immuneACCESS table cut down to in-frame rearrangements. Part of the clones is not present; checked against another copy, under half of the missing clones reflect an unresolved V gene, and the others are unexplained. Within this sample are about 490,000 clones, with around 80% of them counted one time only. The ten most abundant clones make up around 13% of the sample. The sample consisted of PBMCs. These receptor sequences come from a woman in her thirties or forties in good health. Some clones in this sample may be carry-over from other donors' samples.

This clone was counted a few times. This chain uses TRBV30 with TRBJ1-5; no firm D call. V lost 5 bases to trimming and J lost 3 bases, with 17 bases between them. Germline V gives CDR1 GTSNPN, CDR2 SVGIG (reference sequence). This CDR3 has 15 amino acids. CDR3 DNA: TGTGCCTGGGGCGCACTTTTGGGATCCAATCAGCCCCAGCATTTT. This sequence encodes CAWGALLGSNQPQHF.

This chain uses TRBV6-1 with TRBJ2-7; 8 nucleotides match TRBD1. The length of the CDR3 is 13 residues. V shed 8 bases, J shed 6 bases, and the junction held 9 bases outside the gene matches. Germline CDR1 MNHNS, CDR2 SASEGT. The CDR3: CASFGQGASEQYF. For the CDR3, the DNA is TGTGCCAGCTTCGGGCAGGGGGCGTCCGAGCAGTACTTC.

This clone was seen a few times. The sample has other DNA sequences that encode this CDR3 too. This chain uses TRBV7-9 with TRBJ2-5, with 10 positions matching TRBD2. With 5 bases clipped from V and 0 bases from J, the junction kept 6 bases outside the gene matches. Germline V gene lookup returns CDR1 SEHNR and CDR2 FQNEAQ (reference sequence). The CDR3 length is 16 residues. The CDR3 protein is CASSRGLADYQETQYF. CDR3 DNA: TGTGCCAGCAGCCGTGGACTAGCGGACTACCAAGAGACCCAGTACTTC.

This sequence joins TRBV6-6 and TRBJ1-4; 7 nucleotides match TRBD1. With 6 bases clipped from V and 8 bases from J, the junction kept 6 bases outside the gene matches. The CDR3 has 13 residues. Per the germline V gene, CDR1 is MNHNY and CDR2 is SVGAGI (reference sequence). The CDR3 coding sequence is TGTGCCAGCAGCCCCGGACAGGAAGAAAAACTGTTTTTT. Encoded protein: CASSPGQEEKLFF.

The J gene is TRBJ2-5, the V gene TRBV28; D might be TRBD2 (5 bases). The J call is in doubt because the DNA end fits TRBJ2-7 better. The CDR3 sequence is 13 residues long. Germline-derived CDR1 and CDR2 are MDHEN and SYDVKM. The CDR3 nucleotides are TGTGCCAGCAGCCTTTACGGGGCCTACGAGCAGTACTTC. Amino acids: CASSLYGAYEQYF.

This chain links TRBV27 with TRBJ2-7; 9 positions agree with TRBD1. This CDR3 has 14 amino acids. V gave up 5 bases and J gave up 2 bases; unmatched junction bases: 4. From germline, CDR1 is MNHEY and CDR2 SMNVEV (reference sequence). The CDR3: CASSAGQGTYEQYF. In nucleotides, the CDR3 is TGTGCCAGCAGTGCGGGACAGGGCACCTACGAGCAGTACTTC.

The rearrangement links TRBV6-1 to TRBJ1-3, with no clear D. The CDR3 has 16 amino acids. The germline gives CDR1 MNHNS, CDR2 SASEGT. The ends were cut back, 2 bases at V and 0 bases at J, with 11 bases in the middle. Written as DNA, the CDR3 is TGTGCCAGCAGTGAAATGGTGGCGCACTCTGGAAACACCATATATTTT. Residues: CASSEMVAHSGNTIYF.

V is TRBV19 and J is TRBJ2-4; TRBD2 aligns across 10 bases. After removal of 3 bases from V and 7 bases from J, the junction contained 6 bases not matched to a gene. This CDR3 contains 15 residues. Germline V lookup: CDR1 LNHDA, CDR2 SQIVND (reference sequence). The CDR3 DNA follows: TGTGCCAGTAGTATTCCAGCGGGAGGGCTTAACATTCAGTACTTC. This encodes CASSIPAGGLNIQYF.

Regarding this clone: This sample includes further DNA sequences coding for the same CDR3. The rearrangement uses TRBV5-4 and TRBJ2-3; 7 bases map to TRBD2. The CDR3 runs to 16 residues. V lost 0 bases and J lost 2; bases outside the gene matches: 6. Germline CDR1 and CDR2: SGHNT and YYREEE (reference sequence). The CDR3 DNA follows: TGTGCCAGCAGCTTGGAGTTAGCGGGCACCACAGATACGCAGTATTTT. Protein: CASSLELAGTTDTQYF.

The genes are TRBV19 and TRBJ2-7; 10 positions match TRBD2. Germline V lookup: CDR1 LNHDA, CDR2 SQIVND (reference sequence). Unmatched junction bases numbered 8, after V lost 6 bases and J lost 3 bases. There are 15 residues in the CDR3. The CDR3 is CASSRLAGEVYEQYF. The CDR3 DNA reads as TGTGCCAGTAGCCGTCTAGCGGGAGAAGTCTACGAGCAGTACTTC. Together with reference TRBV19 and TRBJ2-7, the CDR3 gives the full variable domain: DGGITQSPKYLFRKEGQNVTLSCEQNLNHDAMYWYRQDPGQGLRLIYYSQIVNDFQKGDIAEGYSVSREKKESFPLTVTSAQKNPTAFYLCASSRLAGEVYEQYFGPGTRLTVT.

The chain employs TRBV4-2 and TRBJ2-7; TRBD1 agrees at 9 bases. Germline CDR1 is LGHNA and CDR2 is YNFKEQ. This CDR3 is 17 amino acids long. V shed 3 bases, J shed 5 bases, and the junction held 14 bases outside the gene matches. The CDR3 sequence is CASSQQGTGTYPHEQYF. Here the CDR3 DNA reads TGTGCCAGCAGCCAGCAAGGGACAGGGACTTATCCCCACGAGCAGTACTTC.

V usage is TRBV5-1 and J usage is TRBJ2-1; 13 bases match TRBD2. Germline V gene sequence: CDR1 SGHRS, CDR2 YFSETQ. Trimming at V came to 4 bases and at J to 0 bases, leaving 4 bases not matched to a gene. This CDR3 has 17 amino acids. The DNA of the CDR3 is TGCGCCAGCAGCCACCGGACTAGCGGGAGCTCCTACAATGAGCAGTTCTTC. Translated, it gives CASSHRTSGSSYNEQFF.

The genes are TRBV7-9 and TRBJ2-3; D remains ambiguous. The CDR3 spans 12 residues. V was pared by 5 bases and J by 5 bases, with 8 bases between. The germline gives CDR1 SEHNR, CDR2 FQNEAQ (reference sequence). CDR3: CASSPRLDTQYF. The CDR3 nucleotides read TGTGCCAGCAGCCCAAGACTAGATACGCAGTATTTT.

This chain connects TRBV4-1 to TRBJ1-4, with D perhaps TRBD1 (5 bases). The CDR3 extends over 14 amino acids. Germline V CDR1 and CDR2: MGHRA, YSYEKL. Trimming pared 3 bases from V and 4 bases from J, leaving 9 bases between. In DNA form, the CDR3 reads TGCGCCAGCAGCCAGGGACCGTTTAATGAAAAACTGTTTTTT. Translated, it gives CASSQGPFNEKLFF.

The CDR3 DNA reads TGTGCCAGCAGCTTAGCCCCGGGGGGCGAGGAGACCCAGTACTTC. It specifies CASSLAPGGEETQYF. This chain uses TRBV11-1 with TRBJ2-5, with a possible D match to TRBD2 (7 bases). Germline values: CDR1 SGHAT, CDR2 FQDESV (reference sequence). The V end lost 0 bases, the J end lost 5 bases, and 13 bases lay between the germline ends. The CDR3 length is 15 residues.

V usage is TRBV7-9 and J usage is TRBJ2-2, with D possibly matching TRBD1 (5 bases). Deletions cut 1 base from V and 6 bases from J, with 9 bases between. CDR1 and CDR2 (germline): SEHNR, FQNEAQ (reference sequence). CDR3 length: 14 residues. DNA of the CDR3: TGTGCCAGCAGCTTAGGCAGGGCCTCCGGGGAGCTGTTTTTT. It codes for CASSLGRASGELFF.